This entry lists 19 T cell receptor beta chains sequenced from one sample in a study of spatial heterogeneity in lung cancer. From the 5' RACE reads, TCRdb called clonotypes with MiXCR, one entry per CDR3 protein. The table lists about 92,000 distinct CDR3 sequences, over 9.5% of them singletons. Indicated time point: sample taken at primary tumor resection. Specimen: PBMCs, collected at surgery. These receptor sequences come from a male donor with early-stage non-small cell lung cancer.

This clonotype was observed a few times. The J gene is TRBJ2-7, the V gene TRBV12-3 or TRBV12-4, with no clear D. CDR3 length: 11 amino acids. Between the trimmed V and J ends, which lost 3 bases and 5 bases, there was a span of 5 bases. In DNA form, the CDR3 reads TGTGCCAGCAGTTTCAAGGACGAGCAGTACTTC. Translation: CASSFKDEQYF.

This chain links TRBV28 with TRBJ1-6; D not certain. This CDR3 has 15 residues. Germline V gene data show CDR1 as MDHEN and CDR2 as SYDVKM. The V end lost 3 bases, the J end lost 8 bases, and 14 bases lay between the germline ends. The chain's CDR3 is CASSFSGLPDSPLHF. For the CDR3, the DNA is TGTGCCAGCAGTTTTTCAGGCCTACCGGATTCACCCCTCCACTTT.

This clonotype was counted only a few times. This chain links TRBV12-3 or TRBV12-4 with TRBJ2-3; 12 nucleotides line up with TRBD2. V dropped 6 bases and J dropped 3; count of bases not matched to a gene: 7. The CDR3 is 16 residues long. The CDR3 loop is CASRPPLAGGTDTQYF. CDR3 sequence (DNA): TGTGCCAGCAGACCACCACTAGCGGGGGGTACAGATACGCAGTATTTT.

This clonotype was counted a few times. The chain combines TRBV20-1 with TRBJ2-3, with 12 bases aligning to TRBD2. Germline values: CDR1 DFQATT, CDR2 SNEGSKA (reference sequence). The V gene end was trimmed by 6 bases and the J gene end by 6 bases; junction bases not matched to a gene: 16. The CDR3 runs 17 residues. CDR3 protein: CSADDTMTSGGGDTQYF. CDR3 bases: TGCAGTGCCGACGACACCATGACTAGCGGGGGAGGGGATACGCAGTATTTT.

Only a few counts were recorded for this clonotype. CDR3 coding DNA: TGCAGTGCTAGAGATCCCCGGGAAGGATACGAGCAGTACTTC. Translating it yields CSARDPREGYEQYF. The chain has TRBV20-1 and TRBJ2-7; a weak D match, TRBD2 (5 bases). V dropped 0 bases and J dropped 4 bases, with 13 bases sitting between them. This CDR3 is built from 14 residues. Germline CDR1 is DFQATT and CDR2 is SNEGSKA (reference sequence).

The chain is built from TRBV11-2 and TRBJ1-1, with 7 bases lining up with TRBD1. Germline values: CDR1 SGHAT, CDR2 FQNNGV. Trimming took 5 bases from V and 1 from J; bases not matched to a gene: 7. The CDR3 is made up of 15 amino acids. The CDR3 coding sequence is TGTGCCAGCAGCCAGGCCGACAGGGCGAACACTGAAGCTTTCTTT. Encoded protein: CASSQADRANTEAFF.

This clonotype was seen a few times. The rearrangement joins TRBV27 to TRBJ2-7; D call uncertain. This CDR3 region has 14 residues. The germline gives CDR1 MNHEY, CDR2 SMNVEV (reference sequence). V was pared by 5 bases and J by 0 bases, with 11 bases between. CDR3 bases: TGTGCCAGCAGTCGCAAGAGCCTCTCCTACGAGCAGTACTTC. Translation: CASSRKSLSYEQYF.

The gene calls are TRBV12-3 or TRBV12-4 and TRBJ1-3, with D tentatively TRBD1 (5 bases). This CDR3 region has 14 residues. V lost 7 bases to trimming and J lost 0 bases, with 10 bases between them. CDR3 residues: CASTVGGSGNTIYF. The CDR3 DNA follows: TGTGCCAGCACCGTCGGGGGCTCTGGAAACACCATATATTTT.

This clonotype was counted between two and nine times. J is TRBJ2-6 and V is TRBV18, with TRBD1 as a possible D gene (5 bases). Germline V gene data show CDR1 as KGHSH and CDR2 as LQKENI. V dropped 0 bases and J dropped 0 bases, with 15 bases sitting between them. The CDR3 loop spans 19 amino acids. CDR3: CASSPPTGRFYSGANVLTF. CDR3 DNA: TGTGCCAGCTCACCACCCACAGGACGTTTCTACTCTGGGGCCAACGTCCTGACTTTC.

This clonotype occurred a few times. The genes are TRBV18 and TRBJ2-1, with 7 bases matching TRBD1. Germline CDR1 is KGHSH and CDR2 is LQKENI. J lost 0 bases, V lost 2 bases, and 7 bases had no gene match. The CDR3 spans 17 residues. This CDR3 is CASSPNRGASSYNEQFF. The CDR3 coding sequence is TGTGCCAGCTCACCAAACAGGGGTGCCAGCTCCTACAATGAGCAGTTCTTC.

The CDR3 coding sequence is TGTGCCAGCATCTTAGGTCTAGCTTACAATGAGCAGTTCTTC. The encoded protein is CASILGLAYNEQFF. The chain couples TRBV5-8 to TRBJ2-1, with D possibly TRBD2 on 5 matching bases. The CDR3 loop spans 14 amino acids. Germline-derived CDR1 and CDR2 are SGHTS and YDEGEE. V gave up 6 bases and J gave up 4 bases, with 14 bases separating them. The full variable domain, completed using reference TRBV5-8 and TRBJ2-1, is EAGVTQSPTHLIKTRGQQATLRCSPISGHTSVYWYQQALGLGLQFLLWYDEGEERNRGNFPPRFSGRQFPNYSSELNVNALELEDSALYLCASILGLAYNEQFFGPGTRLTVL.

This rearrangement joins TRBV4-2 to TRBJ2-7; 8 bases are a match to TRBD2. Unmatched junction bases numbered 14, after V lost 4 bases and J lost 3 bases. The CDR3 totals 17 residues. Germline CDR1 is LGHNA and CDR2 is YNFKEQ. The CDR3 DNA reads as TGTGCCAGCAGCCGTCAACACCAGAGCGGGAGTCTCTACGAGCAGTACTTC. Its protein is CASSRQHQSGSLYEQYF.

The chain couples TRBV6-2 or TRBV6-3 to TRBJ2-1; D is unclear. The CDR3 totals 12 residues. V gave up 0 bases and J gave up 8 bases, with 5 bases separating them. Looked up from germline, CDR1 is MNHEY and CDR2 is SVGEGT. CDR3 in DNA: TGTGCCAGCAGTTACTCGCGCCATGAGCAGTTCTTC. The encoded protein is CASSYSRHEQFF.

The J gene is TRBJ1-5, the V gene TRBV12-3 or TRBV12-4; 8 bases agree with TRBD1. This CDR3 is 14 amino acids long. J gave up 7 bases and V 6 bases, and 8 bases lay outside the gene matches. The CDR3 DNA sequence: TGTGCCAGCAGCCTAACAGGGGGAGAGCAGCCCCAGCATTTT. Translation: CASSLTGGEQPQHF.

This clonotype was observed a handful of times. The chain has TRBV5-1 and TRBJ2-7, with a possible D match to TRBD1 (6 bases). From germline, CDR1 is SGHRS and CDR2 YFSETQ. V gave up 4 bases and J gave up 3 bases, with 14 bases separating them. The CDR3 runs to 14 residues. Written as DNA, the CDR3 is TGCGCCAGCAGCAGGGGGACGGTGAACTACGAGCAGTACTTC. This translates into CASSRGTVNYEQYF.

The CDR3 region has the DNA TGTGCCAGCAGCTTGAATAGCGGGAGGGCCTTTGGTGAGCAGTTCTTC. This encodes CASSLNSGRAFGEQFF. The genes are TRBV6-1 and TRBJ2-1, with 11 positions matching TRBD2. J lost 9 bases, V lost 6 bases, and 13 bases had no gene match. Germline CDR1 MNHNS, CDR2 SASEGT. The CDR3 contains 16 residues.

The sample holds many counts of this clonotype. The chain uses TRBV6-5 and TRBJ2-7; D not resolved. The CDR3 is 15 amino acids. The germline V and J ends were trimmed by 0 bases and 4 bases, with 13 bases remaining between them. Germline loops: CDR1 MNHEY, CDR2 SVGAGI. The CDR3 sequence: CASSYSRTRAYEQYF. The CDR3 nucleotides are TGTGCCAGCAGTTACTCCCGGACGAGAGCATACGAGCAGTACTTC.

This clonotype was detected many times. This chain links TRBV28 with TRBJ2-7; possibly TRBD1 or TRBD2 for D (5 bases each). Trimming removed 4 bases from V and 0 bases from J, with 10 bases in between. The CDR3 sequence is 14 residues long. The germline V gene has CDR1 MDHEN and CDR2 SYDVKM. CDR3 DNA sequence: TGTGCCAGCAGTTCCCCGGGACGCTCCTACGAGCAGTACTTC. Its protein product is CASSSPGRSYEQYF.

The chain uses TRBV29-1 and TRBJ2-3; D remains unclear. The V end lost 7 bases, the J end lost 0 bases, and 14 bases lay between the germline ends. CDR3 length: 14 residues. CDR1 SQVTM and CDR2 ANQGSEA come from the germline V gene. The CDR3, as DNA: TGCAGCGCCAACCGTATGGTTAGCACAGATACGCAGTATTTT. The encoded protein is CSANRMVSTDTQYF.